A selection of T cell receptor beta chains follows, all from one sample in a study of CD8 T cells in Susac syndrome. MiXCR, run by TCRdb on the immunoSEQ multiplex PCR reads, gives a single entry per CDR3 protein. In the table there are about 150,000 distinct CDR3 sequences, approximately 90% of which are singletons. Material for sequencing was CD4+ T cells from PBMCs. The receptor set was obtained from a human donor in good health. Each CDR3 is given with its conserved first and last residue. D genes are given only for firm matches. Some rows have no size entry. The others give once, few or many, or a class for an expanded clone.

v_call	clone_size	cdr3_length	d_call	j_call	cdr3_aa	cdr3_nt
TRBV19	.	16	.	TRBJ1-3	CASSIVTSPSGNTIYF	TGTGCCAGTAGTATTGTGACAAGCCCCTCTGGAAACACCATATATTTT
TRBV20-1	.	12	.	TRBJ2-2	CSAPTDTGELFF	TGCAGTGCCCCGACTGATACCGGGGAGCTGTTTTTT
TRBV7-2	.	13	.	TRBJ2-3	CASTPRWGDTQYF	TGTGCCAGCACCCCTAGGTGGGGGGATACGCAGTATTTT
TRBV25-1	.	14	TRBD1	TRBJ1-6	CASSSTGSSSPLHF	TGTGCCAGCAGCTCGACAGGGTCGAGTTCACCCCTCCACTTT
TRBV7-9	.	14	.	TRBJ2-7	CASSQQAISYEQYF	TGTGCCAGCAGCCAACAAGCCATTAGTTACGAGCAGTACTTC
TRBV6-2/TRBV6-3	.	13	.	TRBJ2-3	CASRGGSTDTQYF	TGTGCCAGCAGGGGGGGAAGCACAGATACGCAGTATTTT
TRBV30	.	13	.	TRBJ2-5	CAWSGDSTETQYF	TGTGCCTGGAGTGGAGATTCTACGGAGACCCAGTACTTC
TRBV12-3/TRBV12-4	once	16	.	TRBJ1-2	CASSLMSGSFGYGYTF	TGTGCCAGCAGTTTAATGTCAGGGAGTTTCGGCTATGGCTACACCTTC
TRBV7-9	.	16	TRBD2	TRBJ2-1	CASSLVRLAVYNEQFF	TGTGCCAGCAGCTTAGTTAGGCTAGCGGTATACAATGAGCAGTTCTTC
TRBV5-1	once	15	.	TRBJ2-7	CASSLGASSSYEQYF	TGCGCCAGCAGCTTGGGGGCGTCGAGCTCCTACGAGCAGTACTTC
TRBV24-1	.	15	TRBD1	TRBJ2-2	CATGDRGSNTGELFF	TGTGCCACCGGTGACAGGGGATCTAACACCGGGGAGCTGTTTTTT
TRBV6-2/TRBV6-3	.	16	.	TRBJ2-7	CASSSGGAQDFYEQYF	TGTGCCAGCAGTTCTGGGGGGGCCCAGGACTTCTACGAGCAGTACTTC
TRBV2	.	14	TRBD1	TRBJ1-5	CASRTQGAYQPQHF	TGTGCCAGCAGGACCCAGGGGGCGTATCAGCCCCAGCATTTT
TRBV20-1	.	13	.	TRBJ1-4	CSTVRRAGEKLFF	TGCAGTACCGTGCGCAGGGCTGGGGAAAAACTGTTTTTT
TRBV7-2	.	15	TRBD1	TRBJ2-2	CASSARTGIGGELFF	TGTGCCAGCAGCGCCAGGACAGGGATCGGCGGGGAGCTGTTTTTT
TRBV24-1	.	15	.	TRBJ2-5	CATSDPRGSGETQYF	TGTGCCACCAGTGATCCCCGGGGTAGCGGAGAGACCCAGTACTTC
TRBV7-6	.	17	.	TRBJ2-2	CASSLGPDSSDTGELFF	TGTGCCAGCAGCCTGGGGCCCGACAGCTCGGACACCGGGGAGCTGTTTTTT
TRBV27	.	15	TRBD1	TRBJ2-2	CASRPGTGISGELFF	TGTGCCAGCAGGCCCGGGACAGGGATTTCCGGGGAGCTGTTTTTT
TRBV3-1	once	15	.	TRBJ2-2	CASSQDNGPAGELFF	TGTGCCAGCAGCCAAGATAACGGGCCGGCCGGGGAGCTGTTTTTT
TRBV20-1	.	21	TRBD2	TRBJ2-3	CSARQGSKGLAGGWGTDTQYF	TGCAGTGCTAGGCAAGGAAGTAAGGGACTAGCGGGAGGTTGGGGCACAGATACGCAGTATTTT
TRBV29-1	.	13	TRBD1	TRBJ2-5	CSVGWDRLETQYF	TGCAGCGTTGGCTGGGACAGGTTGGAGACCCAGTACTTC
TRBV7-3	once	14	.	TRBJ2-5	CASSLRAPGETQYF	TGTGCCAGCAGCTTAAGGGCTCCGGGTGAGACCCAGTACTTC
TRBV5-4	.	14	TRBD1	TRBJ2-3	CASTPDRGADTQYF	TGTGCCAGCACCCCGGACAGGGGGGCAGATACGCAGTATTTT
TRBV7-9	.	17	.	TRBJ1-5	CASSLVQGPQGNQPQHF	TGTGCCAGCAGCTTAGTCCAGGGCCCTCAAGGCAATCAGCCCCAGCATTTT
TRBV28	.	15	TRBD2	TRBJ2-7	CASSYPTSGGHEQYF	TGTGCCAGCAGTTATCCGACTAGCGGGGGCCACGAGCAGTACTTC
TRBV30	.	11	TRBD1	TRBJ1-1	CAWSAGGAAFF	TGTGCCTGGAGTGCAGGGGGCGCAGCTTTCTTT
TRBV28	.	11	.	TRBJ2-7	CASSSGNREYF	TGTGCCAGCAGTTCGGGTAATCGGGAGTACTTC
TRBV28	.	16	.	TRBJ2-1	CASGNWDTIPNNEQFF	TGTGCCAGCGGCAATTGGGACACCATCCCGAACAATGAGCAGTTCTTC
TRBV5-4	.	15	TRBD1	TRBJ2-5	CASSGKDRAQETQYF	TGTGCCAGCAGCGGGAAGGACAGGGCACAAGAGACCCAGTACTTC
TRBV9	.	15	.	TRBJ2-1	CASSEASPFYNEQFF	TGTGCCAGCAGCGAAGCCAGCCCATTCTACAATGAGCAGTTCTTC
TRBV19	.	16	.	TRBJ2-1	CASKPLTSSTLGEQFF	TGTGCCAGTAAACCCTTAACTAGTTCAACGCTCGGTGAGCAGTTCTTC
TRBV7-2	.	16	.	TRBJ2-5	CASSPTWSHNQETQYF	TGTGCCAGCAGCCCTACGTGGTCCCATAACCAAGAGACCCAGTACTTC
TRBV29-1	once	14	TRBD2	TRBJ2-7	CSVGAGLLDYEQYF	TGCAGCGTAGGAGCGGGACTTTTAGACTACGAGCAGTACTTC
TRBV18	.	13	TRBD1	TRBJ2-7	CASSTTGGNEQYF	TGTGCCAGCTCTACGACAGGGGGGAACGAGCAGTACTTC
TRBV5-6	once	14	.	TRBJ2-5	CASSFLRRVETQYF	TGTGCCAGCAGCTTTTTACGCAGGGTGGAGACCCAGTACTTC
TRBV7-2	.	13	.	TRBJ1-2	CASSLALISGYTF	TGTGCCAGCAGCTTAGCGCTAATTTCTGGCTACACCTTC
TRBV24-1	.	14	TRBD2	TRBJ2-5	CATAAGGGGETQYF	TGTGCCACCGCTGCGGGGGGAGGAGGGGAGACCCAGTACTTC
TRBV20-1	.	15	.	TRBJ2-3	CSAIPEDGSTDTQYF	TGCAGTGCCATCCCGGAGGACGGGAGCACAGATACGCAGTATTTT
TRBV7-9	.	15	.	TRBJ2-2	CASSLVGRVTGELFF	TGTGCCAGCAGCTTAGTGGGGCGGGTCACCGGGGAGCTGTTTTTT
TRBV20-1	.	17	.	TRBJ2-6	CSASRLEWDGGANVLTF	TGCAGTGCTAGCCGGCTGGAATGGGATGGCGGGGCCAACGTCCTGACTTTC
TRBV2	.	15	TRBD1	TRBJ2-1	CASSAGGQGIGEQFF	TGTGCCAGCAGTGCGGGGGGACAGGGAATAGGTGAGCAGTTCTTC
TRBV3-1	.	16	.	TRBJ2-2	CASSQDRRLVTGELFF	TGTGCCAGCAGCCAAGATAGGCGACTCGTCACCGGGGAGCTGTTTTTT
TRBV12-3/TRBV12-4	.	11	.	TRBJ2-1	CASSVDSEQFF	TGTGCCAGCAGTGTCGACAGCGAGCAGTTCTTC
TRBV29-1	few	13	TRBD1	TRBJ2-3	CSVGTGVADTQYF	TGCAGCGTTGGCACAGGGGTGGCAGATACGCAGTATTTT
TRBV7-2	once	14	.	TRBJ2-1	CATLPGSSYNEQFF	TGTGCCACCCTTCCCGGGTCCTCCTACAATGAGCAGTTCTTC
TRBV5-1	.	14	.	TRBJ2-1	CASRRENSYNEQFF	TGCGCCAGCAGACGGGAAAACTCCTACAATGAGCAGTTCTTC
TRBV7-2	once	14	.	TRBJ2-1	CASSLARPAAEQFF	TGTGCCAGCAGCTTAGCACGCCCCGCGGCTGAGCAGTTCTTC
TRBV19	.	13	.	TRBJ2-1	CASSIAGDNEQFF	TGTGCCAGTAGTATAGCGGGAGACAATGAGCAGTTCTTC
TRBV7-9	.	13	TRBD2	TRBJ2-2	CASSRGSTGELFF	TGTGCCAGCAGCCGCGGGAGCACCGGGGAGCTGTTTTTT
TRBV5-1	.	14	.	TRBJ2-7	CASSLDWAGYEQYF	TGCGCCAGCAGCTTGGACTGGGCCGGCTACGAGCAGTACTTC
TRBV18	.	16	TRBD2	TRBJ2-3	CASSPPGLAGEGTQYF	TGTGCCAGCTCACCACCGGGACTAGCGGGCGAGGGGACGCAGTATTTT
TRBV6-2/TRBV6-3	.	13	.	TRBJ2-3	CASSPSGTDTQYF	TGTGCCAGCAGTCCTAGCGGCACAGATACGCAGTATTTT
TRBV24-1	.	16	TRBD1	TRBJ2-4	CATSALGDRGKNIQYF	TGTGCCACCAGTGCCTTGGGGGACAGGGGAAAAAACATTCAGTACTTC